The 32 T cell receptor beta chains below were found in one sample sequenced in a study of post-analysis software for immune sequencing data. Study-wide points: Five or six TRBV segments were significantly more frequent in patients than in controls. TRBV5-6, TRBV5-1 and TRBV20-1 were among these segments.

Unique molecular identifiers had been added to the TCR beta cDNA libraries. Each CDR3 protein gets one entry after TCRdb re-called the PCR reads with MiXCR. The table shows roughly 670,000 distinct CDR3 sequences, with 59% occurring only once. These receptors' antigens are unknown. The sequencing sample was made of blood. These receptors were collected from a girl aged 2 to 9 with multiple sclerosis.

The chain has TRBV6-5 and TRBJ2-3; TRBD2 matches at 13 bases. The germline CDR1 and CDR2 sequences are MNHEY and SVGAGI. The CDR3 sequence is 14 residues long. Trimming at V came to 10 bases and at J to 6 bases, leaving 7 bases not matched to a gene. The CDR3 protein is CATRLAGGRDTQYF. The CDR3 DNA reads TGTGCCACCCGACTAGCGGGGGGCCGGGATACGCAGTATTTT.

This clonotype was seen more than once but under ten times. This rearrangement joins TRBV20-1 to TRBJ2-1; the D call may be TRBD1 or TRBD2 (6 bases each). This CDR3 is built from 14 residues. In germline, CDR1 is DFQATT, CDR2 SNEGSKA (reference sequence). V dropped 0 bases and J dropped 9 bases, with 15 bases sitting between them. The CDR3, as DNA: TGCAGTGCTAGAGATGGTGGGGGGCCTGGTGAGCAGTTCTTC. This gives the protein CSARDGGGPGEQFF.

This clonotype was picked up one time. The chain joins TRBV3-1 to TRBJ2-3; 9 positions match TRBD2. CDR1 is LGHDT, CDR2 YNNKEL, per germline (reference sequence). The CDR3 spans 15 residues. V was pared by 0 bases and J by 8 bases, with 6 bases of the junction left unmatched. CDR3 nucleotide sequence: TGTGCCAGCAGCCAAGATTGGACTAGCGTTATTACGCAGTATTTT. This sequence encodes CASSQDWTSVITQYF.

The chain carries TRBV29-1 and TRBJ2-3; TRBD1 agrees at 10 bases. V was clipped by 6 bases and J by 3 bases; unmatched bases: 6. Germline V CDR1 and CDR2: SQVTM, ANQGSEA. This CDR3 spans 14 amino acids. The CDR3 sequence is CSVRKGQGTDTQYF. The DNA of the CDR3 is TGCAGCGTCCGTAAGGGACAGGGGACAGATACGCAGTATTTT.

In its sample, this clonotype was seen many times. The V call is TRBV7-2, the J call TRBJ2-3, with 9 positions matching TRBD2. From germline, CDR1 is SGHTA and CDR2 FQGNSA. V shed 5 bases, J shed 5 bases, and the junction held 17 bases outside the gene matches. The length of the CDR3 is 18 residues. CDR3 DNA: TGTGCCAGCAGCCCCACCCTGGCGGGGGGGATATTCGGAGATACGCAGTATTTT. Its translation: CASSPTLAGGIFGDTQYF.

The genes are TRBV20-1 and TRBJ1-2, with a weak D call TRBD1 (5 bases). This CDR3 region has 12 residues. CDR1 is DFQATT and CDR2 is SNEGSKA in the germline V gene (reference sequence). Trimming removed 0 bases from V and 6 bases from J, with 8 bases in between. The DNA of the CDR3 is TGCAGTGCTAGAGATGGAGGGGATGGCTACACCTTC. Protein sequence: CSARDGGDGYTF.

The V call is TRBV24-1, the J call TRBJ2-3; D remains ambiguous. This CDR3 has 14 residues. Trimming removed 1 base at V and 7 bases at J, with 11 bases between. The germline CDR1 and CDR2 sequences are KGHDR and SFDVKD. CDR3 amino acids: CATSDFPNTYTQYF. The CDR3 nucleotides read TGTGCCACCAGTGATTTCCCGAACACTTATACGCAGTATTTT.

The chain joins TRBV5-5 to TRBJ2-7, with D unresolved. The CDR3 has 14 residues. Trimming shortened V by 2 bases and J by 3 bases, and 12 bases separated the two germline ends. Germline lookup yields CDR1 SGHKS and CDR2 YYEKEE (reference sequence). Written as DNA, the CDR3 is TGTGCCAGCAGCTTCGGAGACGGACGCTACGAGCAGTACTTC. Translating it yields CASSFGDGRYEQYF. The whole variable domain, filled in from reference TRBV5-5 and TRBJ2-7, reads DAGVTQSPTHLIKTRGQQVTLRCSPISGHKSVSWYQQVLGQGPQFIFQYYEKEERGRGNFPDRFSARQFPNYSSELNVNALLLGDSALYLCASSFGDGRYEQYFGPGTRLTVT.

The chain uses TRBV6-5 and TRBJ2-7; weak D call: TRBD1 (6 bases). Matching the DNA end better, TRBJ2-5 makes the J call doubtful. The length of the CDR3 is 13 residues. CDR1 is MNHEY and CDR2 is SVGAGI in the germline V gene. CDR3 DNA sequence: TGTGCCAGCAGAGGGCAGGGGATAAAGACCCAGTACTTC. It specifies CASRGQGIKTQYF.

This chain uses TRBV7-2 with TRBJ2-1, with D perhaps TRBD2 (7 bases). The CDR3 loop spans 17 amino acids. The V gene's germline CDR1 is SGHTA and CDR2 FQGNSA. The V and J ends lost 5 bases and 1 base respectively, with 18 bases between them. CDR3 DNA: TGTGCCAGCAGCCCAATTAGGGGGGGAATTTCCTACAATGAGCAGTTCTTC. Protein sequence: CASSPIRGGISYNEQFF.

V and J are TRBV11-2 and TRBJ2-5; the match to TRBD2 covers 7 bases. The CDR3 sequence is 14 residues long. Germline trimming cut 5 bases from V and 5 bases from J; bases unmatched to any gene: 8. Germline V lookup: CDR1 SGHAT, CDR2 FQNNGV. For the CDR3, the DNA is TGTGCCAGCAGCCAGAGCGGGGTGTGGGAGACCCAGTACTTC. It yields the protein CASSQSGVWETQYF.

This clonotype has more than one count but fewer than ten. The J gene is TRBJ2-5, the V gene TRBV20-1; TRBD2 matches at 7 bases. This CDR3 is built from 15 residues. Trimming cost V 1 base and J 1 base; bases outside gene matches: 6. Looked up from germline, CDR1 is DFQATT and CDR2 is SNEGSKA (reference sequence). The DNA for the CDR3 is TGCAGTGCTAGAGTACTTGGCGGGGGCCAAGAGACCCAGTACTTC. It encodes CSARVLGGGQETQYF.

This clonotype showed up just a few times. The V and J genes are TRBV11-2 and TRBJ2-1; 9 bases are shared with TRBD2. The CDR3 has 14 residues. V lost 4 bases to trimming and J lost 7 bases; unmatched junction nucleotides: 5. Germline V gives CDR1 SGHAT, CDR2 FQNNGV. The CDR3: CASSSLAGVNEQFF. The CDR3 nucleotides read TGTGCCAGCAGCTCATTAGCGGGAGTGAATGAGCAGTTCTTC. Combining the CDR3 with reference TRBV11-2 and TRBJ2-1 gives the whole variable domain EAGVAQSPRYKIIEKRQSVAFWCNPISGHATLYWYQQILGQGPKLLIQFQNNGVVDDSQLPKDRFSAERLKGVDSTLKIQPAKLEDSAVYLCASSSLAGVNEQFFGPGTRLTVL.

J is TRBJ2-1 and V is TRBV5-6, with 9 bases lining up with TRBD2. With V trimmed by 0 bases and J by 6 bases, 7 bases remained unmatched. Germline values: CDR1 SGHDT, CDR2 YYEEEE. The length of the CDR3 is 16 residues. The CDR3 region is CASSLVPSGIGNEQFF. CDR3 nucleotide sequence: TGTGCCAGCAGCTTGGTTCCTAGCGGGATAGGCAATGAGCAGTTCTTC.

The chain joins TRBV6-5 to TRBJ2-7; TRBD1 aligns across 8 bases. This CDR3 comprises 15 residues. Germline loops: CDR1 MNHEY, CDR2 SVGAGI. Trimming at V came to 6 bases and at J to 0 bases, leaving 7 bases not matched to a gene. The CDR3: CASRQGADSSYEQYF. The CDR3 nucleotides are TGTGCCAGCAGGCAGGGGGCAGACAGCTCCTACGAGCAGTACTTC.

The V call is TRBV7-2, the J call TRBJ2-3; D tentatively reads TRBD1 or TRBD2 (6 bases each). V shed 3 bases and J shed 4 bases, with 11 bases lying between them. Germline loops: CDR1 SGHTA, CDR2 FQGNSA. This CDR3 comprises 14 residues. The CDR3, as DNA: TGTGCCAGCAGCTTCTTGGGGGGCCCAGATACGCAGTATTTT. Translation gives CASSFLGGPDTQYF. The variable domain in full, completed from reference TRBV7-2 and TRBJ2-3, reads GAGVSQSPSNKVTEKGKDVELRCDPISGHTALYWYRQSLGQGLEFLIYFQGNSAPDKSGLPSDRFSAERTGGSVSTLTIQRTQQEDSAVYLCASSFLGGPDTQYFGPGTRLTVL.

V is TRBV5-6 and J is TRBJ2-4, with 8 bases lining up with TRBD2. TRBJ2-7 explains the end of the DNA better; the J call may be wrong. Per germline, CDR1 SGHDT and CDR2 YYEEEE. CDR3 length equals 15 residues. The CDR3 reads CASSVGAGESDEQYF. CDR3 coding DNA: TGTGCCAGCAGCGTTGGAGCGGGAGAGTCGGACGAGCAGTACTTC.

This clonotype was counted a few times. This sequence joins TRBV20-1 and TRBJ1-1; D might be TRBD1 (6 bases). The CDR3 length is 15 residues. With 5 bases removed from V and 0 bases from J, the gap between germline ends came to 16 bases. Per the germline V gene, CDR1 is DFQATT and CDR2 is SNEGSKA (reference sequence). This CDR3 is CSARSPDSMNTEAFF. In DNA, the CDR3 is TGCAGTGCTCGGAGCCCGGACAGCATGAACACTGAAGCTTTCTTT.

This clonotype has a single count. The chain joins TRBV15 to TRBJ1-2; D uncertain. This CDR3 is built from 14 residues. The V end was cut by 0 bases, the J end by 9 bases, with 14 bases between. The germline CDR1 and CDR2 sequences are LNHNV and YYDKDF (reference sequence). The DNA for the CDR3 is TGTGCCACCAGCAGAGATAGGGAAAAGGGTAGCTACACCTTC. It is translated as CATSRDREKGSYTF.

This chain connects TRBV20-1 to TRBJ1-6; D unresolved. The germline V and J ends were trimmed by 6 bases and 8 bases, with 17 bases remaining between them. CDR1 and CDR2 from the germline V gene are DFQATT and SNEGSKA (reference sequence). This CDR3 spans 14 amino acids. The CDR3: CSASGEALDSPLHF. CDR3 bases: TGCAGTGCCTCTGGGGAGGCCCTTGATTCACCCCTCCACTTT.

Only one count was recorded for this clonotype. V gene TRBV5-5 combines with J gene TRBJ2-5, with TRBD1 matching over 10 bases. The J call is uncertain, as TRBJ2-4 better fits the DNA end. The CDR3 spans 15 residues. Looked up from germline, CDR1 is SGHKS and CDR2 is YYEKEE (reference sequence). The CDR3 protein is CASSSGTGVKNIQYF. The CDR3 bases are TGTGCCAGCAGCTCTGGGACAGGGGTCAAAAACATTCAGTACTTC.

This clonotype came up once. The chain joins TRBV6-1 to TRBJ2-5; D is perhaps TRBD2 (8 bases). CDR1 is MNHNS and CDR2 is SASEGT in the germline V gene. V lost 6 bases, J lost 2 bases, and 13 bases lay in between. CDR3 length: 14 amino acids. CDR3 in amino acids: CASSGRGRQETQYF. The CDR3 DNA sequence: TGTGCCAGCAGCGGGAGGGGGCGACAAGAGACCCAGTACTTC.

In DNA, the CDR3 is TGTGCCAGCAGCCCCAGGGACGTACGGGTGCAGTTCTTC. It codes for CASSPRDVRVQFF. The chain is built from TRBV7-2 and TRBJ2-1; D assignment may be TRBD1 or TRBD2 (5 bases each). V was pared by 5 bases and J by 12 bases, with 17 bases between. The CDR3 consists of 13 residues. Per germline, CDR1 SGHTA and CDR2 FQGNSA.

J is TRBJ2-7 and V is TRBV7-3; weak D call: TRBD2 (6 bases). Germline V gene lookup returns CDR1 SGHTA and CDR2 FQGTGA. The CDR3 spans 17 residues. V lost 5 bases to trimming and J lost 1 base, with 21 bases between them. The CDR3 reads CASSLGGFGTQSYEQYF. CDR3 nucleotide sequence: TGTGCCAGCAGCCTCGGGGGTTTCGGGACTCAGTCCTACGAGCAGTACTTC.

The V gene is TRBV10-3, the J gene TRBJ2-3; tentatively, D is TRBD2 (7 bases). V was shortened by 10 bases and J by 1 base, with 24 bases between the two germline ends. Germline V gives CDR1 ENHRY, CDR2 SYGVKD. There are 17 residues in the CDR3. The CDR3 region has the DNA TGTGCCACTGGATTAGGGGGGGGAGCGGGCCGCACAGATACGCAGTATTTT. As protein: CATGLGGGAGRTDTQYF.

The J gene is TRBJ2-5, the V gene TRBV7-8; D is possibly TRBD1 (5 bases). V was clipped by 2 bases and J by 4 bases, with 11 bases between them. There are 14 residues in the CDR3. Germline V gene data show CDR1 as SGHVS and CDR2 as FQNEAQ. CDR3 loop: CASSLRRVRETQYF. Written as DNA, the CDR3 is TGTGCCAGCAGCTTACGCAGGGTCCGAGAGACCCAGTACTTC.

This clonotype was observed a few times. The V and J genes are TRBV6-4 and TRBJ2-2; D is undetermined. Between the trimmed V and J ends, which lost 3 bases and 3 bases, there was a span of 8 bases. The germline CDR1 and CDR2 sequences are MRHNA and SNTAGT. The CDR3 totals 14 residues. The CDR3 region is CASSELRDTGELFF. CDR3 bases: TGTGCCAGCAGTGAACTCAGAGACACCGGGGAGCTGTTTTTT.

V gene TRBV11-3 combines with J gene TRBJ2-1; D is unresolved. V lost 2 bases and J 9 bases, leaving 8 bases between the germline ends. Looked up from germline, CDR1 is SGHNT and CDR2 is YENEEA. CDR3 length: 12 residues. The CDR3 nucleotides are TGTGCCAGCAGCTTAACTAAAAGTGAGCAGTTCTTC. As protein: CASSLTKSEQFF.

The rearrangement links TRBV20-1 to TRBJ2-1; 7 positions match TRBD2. CDR3 length: 15 amino acids. Germline loops: CDR1 DFQATT, CDR2 SNEGSKA (reference sequence). V was clipped by 3 bases and J by 7 bases; unmatched bases: 12. CDR3 amino acids: CSARGFGGSANEQFF. The CDR3 nucleotides are TGCAGTGCTAGGGGATTCGGGGGGAGCGCAAATGAGCAGTTCTTC.

There are a few counts of this clonotype. The CDR3 here is CASSLDGLENEQFF. The CDR3 DNA reads as TGTGCCAGCAGCTTAGATGGGTTGGAGAATGAGCAGTTCTTC. V gene TRBV7-9 combines with J gene TRBJ2-1; D gene unclear. The CDR3 is 14 amino acids. Germline V gene lookup returns CDR1 SEHNR and CDR2 FQNEAQ (reference sequence). V shed 1 base and J shed 7 bases, with 11 bases lying between them.

The gene calls are TRBV29-1 and TRBJ2-1; the D gene is possibly TRBD2 (6 bases). V shed 4 bases and J shed 7 bases, with 20 bases lying between them. The CDR3 sequence is 15 residues long. CDR1 and CDR2 from the germline V gene are SQVTM and ANQGSEA. The CDR3 DNA is TGCAGCGTTGTAGGAGGGACGAGGGTAGAAAATGAGCAGTTCTTC. Translated, it gives CSVVGGTRVENEQFF.

At least ten counts were recorded for this clonotype. V and J are TRBV20-1 and TRBJ2-1, with 9 nucleotides matching TRBD1. This CDR3 is 15 amino acids long. Germline V gene lookup returns CDR1 DFQATT and CDR2 SNEGSKA (reference sequence). V shed 5 bases, J shed 6 bases, and the junction held 11 bases outside the gene matches. CDR3 nucleotides: TGCAGTGCTTTGCCGCGGGACAGGGAATCCAATGAGCAGTTCTTC. Amino acids: CSALPRDRESNEQFF.